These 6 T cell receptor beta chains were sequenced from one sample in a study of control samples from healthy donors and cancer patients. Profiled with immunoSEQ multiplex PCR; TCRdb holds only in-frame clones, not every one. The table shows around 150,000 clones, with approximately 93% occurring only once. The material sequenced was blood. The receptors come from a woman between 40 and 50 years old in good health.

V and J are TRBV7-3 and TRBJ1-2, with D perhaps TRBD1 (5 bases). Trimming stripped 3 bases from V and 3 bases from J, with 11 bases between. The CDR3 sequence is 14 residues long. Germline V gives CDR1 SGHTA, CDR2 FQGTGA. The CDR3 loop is CASSFSRDDYGYTF. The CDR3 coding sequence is TGTGCCAGCAGCTTTAGCAGGGATGACTATGGCTACACCTTC.

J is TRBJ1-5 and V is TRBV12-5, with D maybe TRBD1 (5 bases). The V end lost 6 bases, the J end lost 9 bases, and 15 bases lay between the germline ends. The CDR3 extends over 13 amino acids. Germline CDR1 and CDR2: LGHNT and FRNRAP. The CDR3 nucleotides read TGTGCTAGTGGGGGACGGGACCAGGGGCCCCAGCATTTT. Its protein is CASGGRDQGPQHF.

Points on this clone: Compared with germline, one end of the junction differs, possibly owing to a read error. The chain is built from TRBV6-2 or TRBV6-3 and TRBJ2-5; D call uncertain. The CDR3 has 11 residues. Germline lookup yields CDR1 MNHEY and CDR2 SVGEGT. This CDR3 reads CASSLGTDRNF. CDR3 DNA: TGTGCCAGCAGTTTGGGAACAGATCGAAACTTC.

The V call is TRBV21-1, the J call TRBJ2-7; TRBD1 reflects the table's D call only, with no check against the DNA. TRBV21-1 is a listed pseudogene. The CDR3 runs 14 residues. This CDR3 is CASSKPRHVGEQYF. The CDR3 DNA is TGTGCCAGCAGCAAACCGAGACACGTTGGCGAGCAGTACTTC.

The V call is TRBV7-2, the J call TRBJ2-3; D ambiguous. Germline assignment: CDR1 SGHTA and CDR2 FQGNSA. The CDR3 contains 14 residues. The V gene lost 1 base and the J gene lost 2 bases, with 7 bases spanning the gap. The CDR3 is CASSLGAVTDTQYF. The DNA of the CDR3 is TGTGCCAGCAGCTTAGGGGCCGTCACAGATACGCAGTATTTT.

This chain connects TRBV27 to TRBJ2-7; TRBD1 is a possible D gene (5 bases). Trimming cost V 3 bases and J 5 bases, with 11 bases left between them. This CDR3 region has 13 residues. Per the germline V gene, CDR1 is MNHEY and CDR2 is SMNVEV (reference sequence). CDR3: CASSFRGADEQYF. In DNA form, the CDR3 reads TGTGCCAGCAGTTTTAGGGGCGCGGACGAGCAGTACTTC.